A selection of T cell receptor beta chains follows, all from one sample in a study of OX40 agonist ivuxolimab in advanced cancers. Generated by immunoSEQ multiplex PCR, the TCRdb table keeps only in-frame clones and is missing some. The data hold fewer than 90,000 clones, with about 90% observed a single time. The sample was CD4+ or CD8+ T cells sorted from blood, taken in a trial of the OX40 agonist ivuxolimab. The origin of the receptors is an adult with an advanced solid tumor such as melanoma, head and neck, liver or kidney cancer. The CDR3 runs from the conserved cysteine through the conserved F or W. Each record gives: clone size, D gene, V gene, J gene, CDR3 protein, CDR3 DNA. The D gene is left open where the match is weak. Size tells how often a clone was seen (once, few, many) or the class of an expanded clone, and some rows leave it out.

clone_size: once; d_call: TRBD2; v_call: TRBV7-2; j_call: TRBJ2-2; cdr3_aa: CASSLDASGTFWNTGELFF; cdr3_nt: TGTGCCAGCAGCTTAGACGCTAGCGGGACCTTTTGGAACACCGGGGAGCTGTTTTTT
clone_size: .; d_call: .; v_call: TRBV29-1; j_call: TRBJ2-7; cdr3_aa: CSATEGGTYEQYF; cdr3_nt: TGCAGCGCCACGGAGGGAGGTACCTACGAGCAGTACTTC
clone_size: .; d_call: .; v_call: TRBV7-9; j_call: TRBJ2-1; cdr3_aa: CASSPGRSSYNEQFF; cdr3_nt: TGTGCCAGCAGCCCGGGACGGAGCTCCTACAATGAGCAGTTCTTC
clone_size: once; d_call: TRBD2; v_call: TRBV2; j_call: TRBJ2-5; cdr3_aa: CASSLAGVGETQYF; cdr3_nt: TGTGCCAGCAGTTTAGCGGGAGTCGGTGAGACCCAGTACTTC
clone_size: .; d_call: TRBD1; v_call: TRBV19; j_call: TRBJ2-3; cdr3_aa: CASRIGQGDTDTQYF; cdr3_nt: TGTGCCAGTAGGATCGGACAGGGCGACACAGATACGCAGTATTTT
clone_size: .; d_call: .; v_call: TRBV28; j_call: TRBJ2-6; cdr3_aa: CASRGSSGANVLTF; cdr3_nt: TGTGCCAGCAGGGGTAGCTCTGGGGCCAACGTCCTGACTTTC
clone_size: .; d_call: .; v_call: TRBV7-8; j_call: TRBJ1-1; cdr3_aa: CASSLGMNTEAFF; cdr3_nt: TGTGCCAGCAGCTTAGGGATGAACACTGAAGCTTTCTTT
clone_size: .; d_call: .; v_call: TRBV7-2; j_call: TRBJ1-2; cdr3_aa: CASSLERSDGYTF; cdr3_nt: TGTGCCAGCAGCTTAGAAAGGTCTGATGGCTACACCTTC
clone_size: .; d_call: TRBD2; v_call: TRBV7-8; j_call: TRBJ2-3; cdr3_aa: CASSLRTSGSRDTQYF; cdr3_nt: TGTGCCAGCAGCTTACGGACTAGCGGGAGTAGAGATACGCAGTATTTT
clone_size: .; d_call: .; v_call: TRBV7-2; j_call: TRBJ2-3; cdr3_aa: CASSLPPGTDTQYF; cdr3_nt: TGTGCCAGCAGCCTTCCGCCCGGCACAGATACGCAGTATTTT
clone_size: .; d_call: .; v_call: TRBV5-1; j_call: TRBJ2-4; cdr3_aa: CASSPQGRATGNIQYF; cdr3_nt: TGCGCCAGCAGCCCCCAGGGGCGGGCCACGGGGAACATTCAGTACTTC
clone_size: once; d_call: .; v_call: TRBV14; j_call: TRBJ2-7; cdr3_aa: CASSLNYEQYF; cdr3_nt: TGTGCCAGCAGCCTTAACTACGAGCAGTACTTC
clone_size: .; d_call: .; v_call: TRBV28; j_call: TRBJ1-1; cdr3_aa: CASTRAETHEAFF; cdr3_nt: TGTGCCAGCACCCGGGCGGAGACCCATGAAGCTTTCTTT
clone_size: .; d_call: TRBD2; v_call: TRBV5-1; j_call: TRBJ2-1; cdr3_aa: CASSLSGSSYNEQFF; cdr3_nt: TGCGCCAGCAGCTTGAGCGGGAGCTCCTACAATGAGCAGTTCTTC
clone_size: .; d_call: .; v_call: TRBV7-8; j_call: TRBJ2-1; cdr3_aa: CASSSRDGHYNEQFF; cdr3_nt: TGTGCCAGCAGCTCCCGGGACGGACACTACAATGAGCAGTTCTTC
clone_size: .; d_call: .; v_call: TRBV1; j_call: TRBJ2-3; cdr3_aa: CTSSQDTEGRVPDTQYF; cdr3_nt: TGCACCAGCAGCCAAGACACCGAAGGTAGGGTTCCAGATACGCAGTATTTT
clone_size: .; d_call: .; v_call: TRBV5-4; j_call: TRBJ1-1; cdr3_aa: CASSPLMGARNTEAFF; cdr3_nt: TGTGCCAGCAGTCCCCTTATGGGGGCGCGGAACACTGAAGCTTTCTTT
clone_size: .; d_call: .; v_call: TRBV19; j_call: TRBJ1-5; cdr3_aa: CASSIPGGGYQPQHF; cdr3_nt: TGTGCCAGTAGTATCCCAGGCGGGGGGTATCAGCCCCAGCATTTT
clone_size: .; d_call: TRBD1; v_call: TRBV4-3; j_call: TRBJ2-3; cdr3_aa: CASSQGQGEHTQYF; cdr3_nt: TGCGCCAGCAGCCAAGGGCAGGGGGAGCATACGCAGTATTTT
clone_size: .; d_call: TRBD1; v_call: TRBV11-2; j_call: TRBJ2-3; cdr3_aa: CASSLGPGQGSDTQYF; cdr3_nt: TGTGCCAGCAGCTTAGGTCCGGGACAGGGGTCAGATACGCAGTATTTT
clone_size: .; d_call: .; v_call: TRBV7-8; j_call: TRBJ2-7; cdr3_aa: CASSSQAGGIAYEQYF; cdr3_nt: TGTGCCAGCAGCTCCCAAGCGGGCGGGATAGCCTACGAGCAGTACTTC
clone_size: .; d_call: TRBD2; v_call: TRBV2; j_call: TRBJ2-7; cdr3_aa: CASTGGRTTYEQYF; cdr3_nt: TGTGCCAGCACGGGGGGGCGTACAACCTACGAGCAGTACTTC
clone_size: .; d_call: .; v_call: TRBV5-4; j_call: TRBJ2-7; cdr3_aa: CASSSSRSSYEQYF; cdr3_nt: TGTGCCAGCAGCTCCTCGAGGAGCTCCTACGAGCAGTACTTC
clone_size: .; d_call: .; v_call: TRBV7-3; j_call: TRBJ2-7; cdr3_aa: CASSPGQTSYEQYF; cdr3_nt: TGTGCCAGCAGCCCAGGACAGACCTCCTACGAGCAGTACTTC
clone_size: .; d_call: TRBD1; v_call: TRBV6-6; j_call: TRBJ2-7; cdr3_aa: CASSWPGQRNEQYF; cdr3_nt: TGTGCCAGCAGTTGGCCGGGACAGAGGAACGAGCAGTACTTC
clone_size: .; d_call: .; v_call: TRBV29-1; j_call: TRBJ1-2; cdr3_aa: CSALRQGAYGYTF; cdr3_nt: TGCAGCGCCCTCCGGCAGGGAGCCTATGGCTACACCTTC
clone_size: .; d_call: TRBD1; v_call: TRBV6-6; j_call: TRBJ1-2; cdr3_aa: CASTLNAGGVSYGYTF; cdr3_nt: TGTGCCAGCACCTTGAACGCAGGGGGCGTGAGTTATGGCTACACCTTC
clone_size: once; d_call: TRBD2; v_call: TRBV28; j_call: TRBJ2-5; cdr3_aa: CASSPLAGGEETQYF; cdr3_nt: TGTGCCAGCAGTCCCCTAGCGGGAGGAGAAGAGACCCAGTACTTC
clone_size: once; d_call: .; v_call: TRBV28; j_call: TRBJ1-1; cdr3_aa: CASSFKTHLNTEAFF; cdr3_nt: TGTGCCAGCAGTTTTAAGACACATTTGAACACTGAAGCTTTCTTT
clone_size: .; d_call: .; v_call: TRBV28; j_call: TRBJ1-5; cdr3_aa: CASSEGIRNQPQHF; cdr3_nt: TGTGCCAGCTCCGAGGGGATCCGCAATCAGCCCCAGCATTTT
clone_size: .; d_call: TRBD1; v_call: TRBV27; j_call: TRBJ1-5; cdr3_aa: CASSSTGVQPQHF; cdr3_nt: TGTGCCAGCAGCTCAACAGGGGTTCAGCCCCAGCATTTT
clone_size: .; d_call: .; v_call: TRBV7-3; j_call: TRBJ2-2; cdr3_aa: CASSLLGGANTGELFF; cdr3_nt: TGTGCCAGCAGCTTACTGGGCGGGGCGAACACCGGGGAGCTGTTTTTT
clone_size: .; d_call: TRBD2; v_call: TRBV9; j_call: TRBJ2-1; cdr3_aa: CASSVGLAGDLHEQFF; cdr3_nt: TGTGCCAGCAGCGTAGGACTAGCGGGAGATCTCCATGAGCAGTTCTTC
clone_size: .; d_call: TRBD2; v_call: TRBV6-1; j_call: TRBJ2-3; cdr3_aa: CASSGTSGASEDF; cdr3_nt: TGTGCCAGCAGCGGGACTAGCGGGGCTAGCGAGGATTTT
clone_size: few; d_call: .; v_call: TRBV19; j_call: TRBJ1-5; cdr3_aa: CASSILELPQHF; cdr3_nt: TGTGCCAGTAGTATACTGGAGCTGCCCCAGCATTTT
clone_size: .; d_call: TRBD2; v_call: TRBV11-2; j_call: TRBJ2-5; cdr3_aa: CASSFPGLGRETQYF; cdr3_nt: TGTGCCAGCAGCTTCCCGGGACTAGGGAGAGAGACCCAGTACTTC
clone_size: .; d_call: TRBD2; v_call: TRBV5-1; j_call: TRBJ2-3; cdr3_aa: CASRGSGSPDTQYF; cdr3_nt: TGCGCGTCCCGGGGTAGCGGGAGTCCAGATACGCAGTATTTT
clone_size: .; d_call: TRBD2; v_call: TRBV7-9; j_call: TRBJ2-5; cdr3_aa: CASSFGAGVETQYF; cdr3_nt: TGTGCCAGCAGCTTTGGGGCGGGAGTGGAGACCCAGTACTTC
clone_size: .; d_call: TRBD1; v_call: TRBV5-1; j_call: TRBJ2-5; cdr3_aa: CASSLSPSLGTGVQETQYF; cdr3_nt: TGCGCCAGCAGCTTATCCCCTTCCCTCGGGACAGGGGTACAAGAGACCCAGTACTTC
clone_size: once; d_call: .; v_call: TRBV7-3; j_call: TRBJ2-3; cdr3_aa: CASSMGGQRSTDTQYF; cdr3_nt: TGTGCCAGCAGCATGGGGGGACAGCGAAGCACAGATACGCAGTATTTT
clone_size: once; d_call: TRBD1; v_call: TRBV5-1; j_call: TRBJ2-2; cdr3_aa: CASLKGTGGSGELFF; cdr3_nt: TGCGCCAGCCTGAAAGGGACAGGGGGCTCCGGGGAGCTGTTTTTT